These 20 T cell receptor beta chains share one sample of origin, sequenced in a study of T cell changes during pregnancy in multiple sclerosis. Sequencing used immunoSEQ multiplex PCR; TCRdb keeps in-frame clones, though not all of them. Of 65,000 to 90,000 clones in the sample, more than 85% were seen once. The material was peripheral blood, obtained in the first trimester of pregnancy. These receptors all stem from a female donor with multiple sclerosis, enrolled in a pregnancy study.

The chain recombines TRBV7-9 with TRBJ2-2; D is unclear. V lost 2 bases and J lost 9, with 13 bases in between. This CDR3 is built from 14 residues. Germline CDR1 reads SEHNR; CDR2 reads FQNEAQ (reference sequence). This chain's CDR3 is CASSLSPLFRELFF. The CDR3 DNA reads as TGTGCCAGCAGCTTATCCCCCCTTTTTCGGGAGCTGTTTTTT.

CDR3 DNA: TGTGCCAGCAGCGTAGCAGGGCGTAACACCGGGGAGCTGTTTTTT. Encoded protein: CASSVAGRNTGELFF. The chain combines TRBV9 with TRBJ2-2; possible D gene TRBD1, 5 bases. This CDR3 comprises 15 residues. V shed 0 bases and J shed 2 bases, with 8 bases lying between them. Germline V lookup: CDR1 SGDLS, CDR2 YYNGEE.

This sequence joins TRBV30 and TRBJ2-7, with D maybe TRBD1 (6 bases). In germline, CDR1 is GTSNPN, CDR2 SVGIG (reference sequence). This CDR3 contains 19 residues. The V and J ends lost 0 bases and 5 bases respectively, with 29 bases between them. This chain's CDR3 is CAWSVPRLYQQGRGNEQYF. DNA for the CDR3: TGTGCCTGGAGTGTCCCCCGTCTATATCAACAGGGTCGGGGAAACGAGCAGTACTTC.

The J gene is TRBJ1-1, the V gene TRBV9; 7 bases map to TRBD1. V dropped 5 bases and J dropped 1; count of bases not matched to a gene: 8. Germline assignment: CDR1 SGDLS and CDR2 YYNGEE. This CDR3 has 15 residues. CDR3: CASRRSGGPNTEAFF. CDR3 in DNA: TGTGCCAGCAGGAGGTCAGGGGGGCCGAACACTGAAGCTTTCTTT.

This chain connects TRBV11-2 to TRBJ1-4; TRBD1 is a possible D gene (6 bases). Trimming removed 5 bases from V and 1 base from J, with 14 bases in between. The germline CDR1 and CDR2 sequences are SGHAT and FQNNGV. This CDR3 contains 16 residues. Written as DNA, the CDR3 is TGTGCCAGCAGCATACAGGGTGGCCTAACTAATGAAAAACTGTTTTTT. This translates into CASSIQGGLTNEKLFF.

CDR3 in DNA: TGTGCCTGGAGTGTGGGGGGGGCTCAGCCCCAGCATTTT. Amino acid sequence: CAWSVGGAQPQHF. J is TRBJ1-5 and V is TRBV30, with a tentative D call TRBD1 (6 bases). The CDR3 covers 13 residues. Trimming left V 0 bases short and J 6 bases short, with 9 bases between. Germline V CDR1 and CDR2: GTSNPN, SVGIG (reference sequence). Combining the CDR3 with reference TRBV30 and TRBJ1-5 gives the whole variable domain SQTIHQWPATLVQPVGSPLSLECTVEGTSNPNLYWYRQAAGRGLQLLFYSVGIGQISSEVPQNLSASRPQDRQFILSSKKLLLSDSGFYLCAWSVGGAQPQHFGDGTRLSIL.

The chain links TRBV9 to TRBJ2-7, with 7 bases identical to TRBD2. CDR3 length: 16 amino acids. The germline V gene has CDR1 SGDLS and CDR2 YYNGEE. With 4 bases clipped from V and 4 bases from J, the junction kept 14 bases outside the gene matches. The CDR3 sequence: CASSHGLVAPVYEQYF. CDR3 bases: TGTGCCAGCAGCCACGGACTAGTAGCCCCGGTTTACGAGCAGTACTTC. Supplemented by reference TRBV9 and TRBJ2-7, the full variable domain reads DSGVTQTPKHLITATGQRVTLRCSPRSGDLSVYWYQQSLDQGLQFLIQYYNGEERAKGNILERFSAQQFPDLHSELNLSSLELGDSALYFCASSHGLVAPVYEQYFGPGTRLTVT.

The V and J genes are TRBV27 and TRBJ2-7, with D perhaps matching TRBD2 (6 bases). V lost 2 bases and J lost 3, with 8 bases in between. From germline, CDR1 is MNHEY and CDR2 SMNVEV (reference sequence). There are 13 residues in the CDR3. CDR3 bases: TGTGCCAGCAGTTTACGACTAGGCTACGAGCAGTACTTC. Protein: CASSLRLGYEQYF.

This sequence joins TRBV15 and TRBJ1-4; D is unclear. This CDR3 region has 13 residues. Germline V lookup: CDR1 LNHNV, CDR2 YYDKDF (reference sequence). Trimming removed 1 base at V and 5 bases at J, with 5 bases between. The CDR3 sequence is CATSRAENEKLFF. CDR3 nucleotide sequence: TGTGCCACCAGCAGAGCCGAGAATGAAAAACTGTTTTTT.

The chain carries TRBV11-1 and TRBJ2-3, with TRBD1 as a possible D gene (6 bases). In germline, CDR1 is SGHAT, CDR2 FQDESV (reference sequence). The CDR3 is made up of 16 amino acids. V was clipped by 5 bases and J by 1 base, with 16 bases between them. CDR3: CASSQFGGAGTDTQYF. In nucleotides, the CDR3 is TGTGCCAGCAGCCAATTTGGGGGCGCCGGCACAGATACGCAGTATTTT.

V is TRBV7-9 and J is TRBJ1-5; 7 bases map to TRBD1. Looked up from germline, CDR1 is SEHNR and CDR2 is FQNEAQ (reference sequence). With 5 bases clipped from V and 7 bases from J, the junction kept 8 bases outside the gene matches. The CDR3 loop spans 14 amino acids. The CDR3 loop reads CASSGDSAGQPQHF. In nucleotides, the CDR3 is TGTGCCAGCAGCGGGGACAGCGCAGGCCAGCCCCAGCATTTT.

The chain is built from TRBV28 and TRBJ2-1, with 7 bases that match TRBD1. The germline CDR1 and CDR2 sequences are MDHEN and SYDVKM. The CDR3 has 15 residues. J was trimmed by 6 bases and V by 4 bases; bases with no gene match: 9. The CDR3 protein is CASSSTGIGGNEQFF. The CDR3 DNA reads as TGTGCCAGCAGTTCGACAGGGATCGGAGGCAATGAGCAGTTCTTC.

The CDR3 region has the DNA TGTGCCAGCAGCTTGTTTGTGGTGACAGGGGACACTGAAGCTTTCTTT. Its protein product is CASSLFVVTGDTEAFF. This chain joins TRBV7-6 and TRBJ1-1, with TRBD1 matching 8 bases. CDR3 length: 16 residues. J gave up 3 bases and V 3 bases, and 9 bases lay outside the gene matches. CDR1 is SGHVS, CDR2 FNYEAQ, per germline. The full variable domain, its missing parts supplied by reference TRBV7-6 and TRBJ1-1, is GAGVSQSPRYKVTKRGQDVALRCDPISGHVSLYWYRQALGQGPEFLTYFNYEAQQDKSGLPNDRFSAERPEGSISTLTIQRTEQRDSAMYRCASSLFVVTGDTEAFFGQGTRLTVV.

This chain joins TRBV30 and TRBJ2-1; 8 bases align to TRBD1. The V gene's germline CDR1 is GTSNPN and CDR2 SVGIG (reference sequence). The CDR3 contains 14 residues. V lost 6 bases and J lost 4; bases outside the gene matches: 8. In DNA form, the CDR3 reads TGTGCCTGTGACCAGGGGGCAGTATACAATGAGCAGTTCTTC. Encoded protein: CACDQGAVYNEQFF.

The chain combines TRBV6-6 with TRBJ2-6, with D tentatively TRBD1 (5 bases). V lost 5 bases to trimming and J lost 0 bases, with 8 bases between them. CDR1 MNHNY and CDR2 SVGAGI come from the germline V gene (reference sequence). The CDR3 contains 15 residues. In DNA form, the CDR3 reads TGTGCCAGCAGTCCGGACAACTCTGGGGCCAACGTCCTGACTTTC. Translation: CASSPDNSGANVLTF.

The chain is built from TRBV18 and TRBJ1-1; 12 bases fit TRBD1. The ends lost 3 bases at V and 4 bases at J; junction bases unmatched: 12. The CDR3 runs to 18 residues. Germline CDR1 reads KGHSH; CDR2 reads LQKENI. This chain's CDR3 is CASSPLPGGTGGLTEAFF. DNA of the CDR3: TGTGCCAGCTCACCTCTTCCTGGCGGGACAGGGGGCCTCACTGAAGCTTTCTTT. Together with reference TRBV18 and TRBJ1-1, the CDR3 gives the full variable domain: NAGVMQNPRHLVRRRGQEARLRCSPMKGHSHVYWYRQLPEEGLKFMVYLQKENIIDESGMPKERFSAEFPKEGPSILRIQQVVRGDSAAYFCASSPLPGGTGGLTEAFFGQGTRLTVV.

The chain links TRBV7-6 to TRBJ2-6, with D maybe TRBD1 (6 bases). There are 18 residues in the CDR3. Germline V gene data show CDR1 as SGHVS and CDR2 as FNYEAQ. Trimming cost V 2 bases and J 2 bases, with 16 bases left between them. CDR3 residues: CASSLRAGDYTGANVLTF. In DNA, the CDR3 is TGTGCCAGCAGCTTACGGGCAGGGGATTATACTGGGGCCAACGTCCTGACTTTC.

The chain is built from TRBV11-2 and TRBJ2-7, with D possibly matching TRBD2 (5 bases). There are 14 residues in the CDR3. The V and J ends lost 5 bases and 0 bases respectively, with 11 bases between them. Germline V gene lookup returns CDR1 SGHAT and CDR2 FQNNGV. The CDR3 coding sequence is TGTGCCAGCAGCGGACTGAGGAGCTCCTACGAGCAGTACTTC. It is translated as CASSGLRSSYEQYF.

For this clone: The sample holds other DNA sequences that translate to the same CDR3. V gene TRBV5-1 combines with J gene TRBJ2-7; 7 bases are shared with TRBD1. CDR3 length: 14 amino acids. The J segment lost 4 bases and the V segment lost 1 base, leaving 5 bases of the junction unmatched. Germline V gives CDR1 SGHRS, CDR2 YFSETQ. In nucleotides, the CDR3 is TGCGCCAGCAGCTTGAAACAGGGGTGGTACGAGCAGTACTTC. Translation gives CASSLKQGWYEQYF.

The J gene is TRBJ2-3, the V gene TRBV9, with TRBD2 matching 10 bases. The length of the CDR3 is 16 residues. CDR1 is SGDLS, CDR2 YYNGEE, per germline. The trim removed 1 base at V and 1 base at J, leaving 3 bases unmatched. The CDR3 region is CASSVFLAGGTDTQYF. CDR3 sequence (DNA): TGTGCCAGCAGCGTATTCCTAGCGGGAGGCACAGATACGCAGTATTTT.